This T cell receptor (beta chain) was captured in a study of CD8+CD57+ T cells in acquired aplastic anemia. Study-wide context: Recorded DNA amounts for sorted CD4+ and CD8+ cells had an average of about 3.5 ug. Among healthy donors, CD4+ cells averaged around 11 million reads.

Profiles of TCR beta VDJ and CDR3 were generated from a genomic DNA template. TCRdb fed the reads into MiXCR, producing one record per CDR3 protein. This sample has around 200,000 distinct CDR3 sequences, with 50% to 55% found just once. Broader study findings: Patients and controls shared 25 to 35 CD8+ CDR3 sequences, which appeared highly expressed in patients and within their immunodominant clones. Simpson's diversity of CD8+ cells was not significantly different in patients compared with controls.

V lost 1 base, J lost 1 base, and 16 bases lay in between. The CDR3 is 17 residues long. Germline V gene data show CDR1 as SNHLY and CDR2 as FYNNEI. About this clonotype itself: What it binds is not known.

Sequenced: sorted CD4+, CD8+, or CD8+CD57+ T cells (not recorded which) from PBMCs. The J gene is TRBJ2-5, the V gene TRBV2; D unresolved. The sequence was obtained from a human donor in good health, serving as a control. CDR3 in DNA: TGTGCCAGCAGTGAAGGCATTAAACTTGCCGGCCAAGAGACCCAGTACTTC. This translates into CASSEGIKLAGQETQYF.